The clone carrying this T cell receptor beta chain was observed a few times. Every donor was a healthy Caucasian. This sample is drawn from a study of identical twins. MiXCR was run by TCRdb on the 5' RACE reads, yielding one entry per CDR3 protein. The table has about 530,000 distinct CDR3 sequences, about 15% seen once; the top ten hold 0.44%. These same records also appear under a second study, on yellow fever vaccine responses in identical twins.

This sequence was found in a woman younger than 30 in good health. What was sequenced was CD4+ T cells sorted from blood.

CDR3 nucleotides: TGTGCCAGCAGTTTGGTTAGCGGGAGGACCTACGAGCAGTACTTC. Its protein product is CASSLVSGRTYEQYF. V usage is TRBV12-3 or TRBV12-4 and J usage is TRBJ2-7, with 10 bases aligning to TRBD2. The CDR3 spans 15 residues. The ends lost 3 bases at V and 2 bases at J; junction bases unmatched: 4.